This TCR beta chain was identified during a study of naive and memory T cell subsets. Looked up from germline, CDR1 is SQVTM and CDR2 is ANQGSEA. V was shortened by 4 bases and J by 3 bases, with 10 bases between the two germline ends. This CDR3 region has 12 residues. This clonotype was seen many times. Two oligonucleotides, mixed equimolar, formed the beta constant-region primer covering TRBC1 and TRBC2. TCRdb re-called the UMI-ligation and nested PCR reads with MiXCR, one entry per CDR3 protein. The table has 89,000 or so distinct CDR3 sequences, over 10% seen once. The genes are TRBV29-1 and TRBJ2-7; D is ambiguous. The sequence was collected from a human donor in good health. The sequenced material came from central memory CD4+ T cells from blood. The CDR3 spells CSVGSGFYEQYF. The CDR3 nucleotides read TGCAGCGTTGGATCTGGCTTCTACGAGCAGTACTTC.